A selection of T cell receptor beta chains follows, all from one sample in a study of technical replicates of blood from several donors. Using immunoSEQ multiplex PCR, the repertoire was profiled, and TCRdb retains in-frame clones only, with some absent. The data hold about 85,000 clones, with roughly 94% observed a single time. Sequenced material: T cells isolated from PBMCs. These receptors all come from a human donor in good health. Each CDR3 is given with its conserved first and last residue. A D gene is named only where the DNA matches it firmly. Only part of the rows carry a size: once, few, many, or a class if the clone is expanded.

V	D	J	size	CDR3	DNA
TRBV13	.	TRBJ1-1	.	CASSLVGGRTEAFF	TGTGCCAGCAGCTTAGTTGGGGGGAGAACTGAAGCTTTCTTT
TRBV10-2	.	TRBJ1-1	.	CASSGFRTTNTEAFF	TGCGCCAGCAGTGGGTTTAGGACAACGAACACTGAAGCTTTCTTT
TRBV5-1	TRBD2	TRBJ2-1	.	CASSARTSGGGNEQFF	TGCGCCAGCAGCGCAAGGACTAGCGGGGGAGGGAATGAGCAGTTCTTC
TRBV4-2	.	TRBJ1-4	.	CASSQGGWVANEKLFF	TGTGCCAGCAGCCAAGGAGGGTGGGTAGCAAATGAAAAACTGTTTTTT
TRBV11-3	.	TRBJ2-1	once	CASSLELGSDEQFF	TGTGCCAGCAGCTTAGAACTGGGGAGCGATGAGCAGTTCTTC
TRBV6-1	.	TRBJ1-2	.	CASSEVAGQFYGYTF	TGTGCCAGCAGTGAAGTTGCTGGACAGTTTTATGGCTACACCTTC
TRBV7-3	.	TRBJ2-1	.	CASSQITGNEQFF	TGTGCCAGCAGCCAAATAACGGGGAATGAGCAGTTCTTC
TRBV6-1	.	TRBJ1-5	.	CASSDMQGSWQPQHF	TGTGCCAGCAGTGATATGCAGGGATCCTGGCAGCCCCAGCATTTT
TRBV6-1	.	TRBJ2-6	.	CASTIHSAGANVLTF	TGTGCCAGTACGATTCATAGTGCTGGGGCCAACGTCCTGACTTTC
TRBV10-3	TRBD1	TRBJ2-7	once	CAISGQGNYEQYF	TGTGCCATCAGTGGACAGGGGAACTACGAGCAGTACTTC
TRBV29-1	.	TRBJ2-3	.	CSVENRYTDTQYF	TGCAGCGTTGAAAACAGATACACAGATACGCAGTATTTT
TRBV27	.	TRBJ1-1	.	CASSPGGAGNTEAFF	TGTGCCAGCAGCCCCGGGGGGGCGGGGAACACTGAAGCTTTCTTT
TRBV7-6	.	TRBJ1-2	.	CASSLEWGGGYTF	TGTGCCAGCAGCTTAGAGTGGGGAGGCGGGTACACCTTC
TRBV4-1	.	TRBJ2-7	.	CASSQTTGSSYEQYF	TGCGCCAGCAGCCAGACCACAGGGAGCTCCTACGAGCAGTACTTC
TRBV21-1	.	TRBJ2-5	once	CASSKLGQGGPETQYF	TGTGCCAGCAGCAAATTGGGACAGGGTGGTCCGGAGACCCAGTACTTC
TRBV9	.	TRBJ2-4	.	CASSDGDKQYF	TGTGCCAGCAGCGATGGGGACAAGCAGTACTTC
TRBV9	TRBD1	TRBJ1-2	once	CASSADRGAGGYTF	TGTGCCAGCAGCGCCGACAGGGGTGCGGGTGGCTACACCTTC
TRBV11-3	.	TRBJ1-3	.	CASSPREQGTGNTIYF	TGTGCCAGCAGCCCTCGGGAACAGGGCACCGGAAACACCATATATTTT
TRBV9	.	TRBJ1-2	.	CASSGNQGIYGYTF	TGTGCCAGCAGCGGGAATCAGGGGATTTACGGCTACACCTTC
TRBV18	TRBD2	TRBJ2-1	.	CASSPGGLAGMALIGEQFF	TGTGCCAGCTCACCGGGAGGACTAGCGGGAATGGCTCTCATTGGGGAGCAGTTCTTC
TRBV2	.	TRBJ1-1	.	CASRRAGTEAFF	TGTGCCAGCAGGAGGGCTGGCACTGAAGCTTTCTTT
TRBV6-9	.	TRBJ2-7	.	CASSYSYTGSYEQYF	TGTGCCAGCAGTTATTCGTACACAGGGTCATACGAGCAGTACTTC
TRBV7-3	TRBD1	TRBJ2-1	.	CASSPRDSYNEQFF	TGTGCCAGCAGCCCTAGGGACAGTTACAATGAGCAGTTCTTC
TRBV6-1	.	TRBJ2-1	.	CASTWTEANEQFF	TGTGCCAGCACTTGGACAGAAGCAAATGAGCAGTTCTTC
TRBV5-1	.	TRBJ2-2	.	CASSWGDLVNTGELFF	TGCGCCAGCAGCTGGGGCGATTTAGTGAACACCGGGGAGCTGTTTTTT
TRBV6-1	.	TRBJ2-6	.	CASSELGSGANVLTF	TGTGCCAGCAGTGAACTCGGGTCTGGGGCCAACGTCCTGACTTTC
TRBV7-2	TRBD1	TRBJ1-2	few	CASSPDRGGYGYTF	TGTGCCAGCAGCCCGGACAGGGGCGGGTATGGCTACACCTTC
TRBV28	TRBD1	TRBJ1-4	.	CASRAQGAEEKLFF	TGTGCCAGCAGGGCACAGGGGGCTGAGGAAAAACTGTTTTTT
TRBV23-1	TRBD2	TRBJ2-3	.	CASRGEGADTQYF	TGCGCCAGCCGTGGGGAGGGAGCAGATACGCAGTATTTT
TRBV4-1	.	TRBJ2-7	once	CASSQDGGELQYF	TGCGCCAGCAGCCAAGATGGAGGGGAACTGCAGTACTTC
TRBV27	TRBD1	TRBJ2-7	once	CASSASGTDSYEQYF	TGTGCCAGCAGTGCCTCCGGGACAGACTCCTACGAGCAGTACTTC
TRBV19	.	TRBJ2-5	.	CASRLTGTGTQYF	TGTGCCAGTAGGCTTACAGGCACCGGGACCCAGTACTTC
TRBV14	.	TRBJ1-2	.	CASRSGQSGHGYTF	TGTGCCAGCAGGTCTGGACAGTCAGGTCATGGCTACACCTTC
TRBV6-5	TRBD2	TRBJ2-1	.	CASRIAGVGPNEQFF	TGTGCCAGCAGAATAGCGGGAGTGGGTCCCAATGAGCAGTTCTTC
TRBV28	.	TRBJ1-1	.	CASSQQGPPVVNTEAFF	TGTGCCAGCAGTCAGCAGGGCCCACCGGTCGTGAACACTGAAGCTTTCTTT
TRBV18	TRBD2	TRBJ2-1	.	CASSGRDYDGNEQFF	TGTGCCAGCTCAGGCCGGGACTACGACGGCAATGAGCAGTTCTTC
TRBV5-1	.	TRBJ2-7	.	CASSSGTTGGYEQYF	TGCGCCAGCAGCTCGGGGACTACAGGGGGCTACGAGCAGTACTTC
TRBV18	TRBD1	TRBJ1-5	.	CASSPQGDYNQPQHF	TGTGCCAGCTCACCGCAGGGGGATTACAATCAGCCCCAGCATTTT
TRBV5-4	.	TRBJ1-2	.	CASSLLAANYGYTF	TGTGCCAGCAGCCTTTTGGCAGCTAACTATGGCTACACCTTC
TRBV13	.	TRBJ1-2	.	CASSSPTGSNYGYTF	TGTGCCAGCAGCTCCCCCACAGGCTCCAACTATGGCTACACCTTC
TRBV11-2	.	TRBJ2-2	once	CASNRLGFGGELFF	TGTGCCAGCAACCGACTAGGGTTTGGCGGGGAGCTGTTTTTT
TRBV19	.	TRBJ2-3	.	CASSINLEGTQYF	TGTGCCAGTAGTATAAATCTGGAGGGTACGCAGTATTTT